The present T cell receptor beta chain was sequenced within a study of PD-1 blockade in mismatch repair-deficient tumors (dated by TCRdb to 2017 to 2019). Looking at the study overall: Between September 2013 and September 2016, the trial enrolled 80 to 95 consecutive patients with 11 to 12 types of mismatch repair-deficient cancer, all of whom had received prior treatment and were progressing. Tumor-associated T cell clones in the peripheral blood of patients responding to PD-1 blockade were tracked using deep sequencing of TCR CDR3 regions. Summary of the overall study and its limitations: Clonal expansion was elicited by three of seven peptides, and under 150 unique blood TCRs were yielded, about seven of which were also found in tumor; all positive peptides were derived from frameshift mutations. After pembrolizumab, tumor-resident clones, which were often undetectable in blood before treatment, expanded rapidly and then contracted, generally ahead of radiologic responses.

The CDR3 measures 16 amino acids from cysteine to phenylalanine. Just CDR3 DNA is preserved here, 48 bases in frame from base 1. Germline trimming: 6 bases from V, 7 bases from J; junction bases outside gene matches: 9. Per the germline V gene, MDHEN is the CDR1 and SYDVKM is the CDR2. Sample time point, as interpreted from the label and publication: 10-day in vitro stimulation with candidate neoantigen peptide 7. Mismatch repair deficiency in every enrolled patient was established by polymerase chain reaction or immunohistochemistry. TCR sequencing was performed for a few patients who responded to pembrolizumab therapy. Each of about 7 ELISpot-reactive candidate neoantigen peptides was used in a roughly 11-day in vitro stimulation prior to TCR sequencing. A control culture lacking peptide was run in an identical manner and was used as the baseline for calculation of clone fold changes. The phase II trial prospectively evaluated PD-1 blockade with pembrolizumab in advanced mismatch repair-deficient cancers, independent of tissue of origin.

With regard to this clone: Its antigen target is currently unknown. Base quality data are lacking; no much larger clone is found one base away.

Library preparation employed the immunoSEQ multiplex PCR assay. As for the original processing: A clone was defined as neoantigen-specific if the clone expanded significantly to the relevant peptide but showed no significant expansion to any other peptide tested. TCRdb took over this immuneACCESS table, retaining in-frame rearrangements with V and J assigned. Such tables are incomplete; in checked studies, under half of the missing clones stem from an unresolved V gene, and the remainder is unexplained. Clone size and the V and J calls come from that table; the DNA yielded D and trimming. The sample contains more than 7,500 clones, about 90% of them found a single time. Around 12% of the sample goes to the ten largest clones.

This TCR came from an adult with mismatch repair-deficient cancer. The chain is encoded by TRBV28 joined to TRBJ2-1, with 13 bases in between that match TRBD2. The source material was cells cultured in vitro, sampled from a patient treated with pembrolizumab. CDR3 loop: CASRRGTSGRANEQFF. The DNA sequence reads TGTGCCAGCAGACGAGGAACTAGCGGGAGGGCGAATGAGCAGTTCTTC.